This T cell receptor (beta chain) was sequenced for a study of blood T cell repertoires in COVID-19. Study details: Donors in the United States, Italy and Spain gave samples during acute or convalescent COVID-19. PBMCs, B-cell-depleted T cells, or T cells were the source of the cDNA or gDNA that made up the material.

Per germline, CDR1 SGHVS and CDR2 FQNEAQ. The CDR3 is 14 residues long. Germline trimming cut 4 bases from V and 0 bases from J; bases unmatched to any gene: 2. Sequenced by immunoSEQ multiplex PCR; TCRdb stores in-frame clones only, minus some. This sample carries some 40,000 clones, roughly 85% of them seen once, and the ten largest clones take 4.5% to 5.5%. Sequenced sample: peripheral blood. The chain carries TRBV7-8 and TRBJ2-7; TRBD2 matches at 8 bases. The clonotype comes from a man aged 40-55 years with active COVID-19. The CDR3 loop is CASSSSGFSYEQYF. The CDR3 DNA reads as TGTGCCAGCAGCTCTAGCGGGTTCTCCTACGAGCAGTACTTC.